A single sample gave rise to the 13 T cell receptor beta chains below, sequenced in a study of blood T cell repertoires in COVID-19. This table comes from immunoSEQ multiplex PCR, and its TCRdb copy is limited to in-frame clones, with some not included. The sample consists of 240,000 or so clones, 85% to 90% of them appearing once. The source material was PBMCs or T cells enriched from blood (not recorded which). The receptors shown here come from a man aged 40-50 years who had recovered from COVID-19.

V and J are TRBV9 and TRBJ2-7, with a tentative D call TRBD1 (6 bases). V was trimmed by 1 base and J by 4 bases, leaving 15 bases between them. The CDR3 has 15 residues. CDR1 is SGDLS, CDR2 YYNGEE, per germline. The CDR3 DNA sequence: TGTGCCAGCAGCGTATCAGGACAGAGTACTTACGAGCAGTACTTC. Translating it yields CASSVSGQSTYEQYF.

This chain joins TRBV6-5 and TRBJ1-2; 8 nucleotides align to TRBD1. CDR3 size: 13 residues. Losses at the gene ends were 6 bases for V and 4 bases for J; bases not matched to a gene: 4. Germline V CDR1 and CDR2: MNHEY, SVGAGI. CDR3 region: CASSFDRGYGYTF. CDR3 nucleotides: TGTGCCAGCAGCTTCGACAGGGGCTATGGCTACACCTTC.

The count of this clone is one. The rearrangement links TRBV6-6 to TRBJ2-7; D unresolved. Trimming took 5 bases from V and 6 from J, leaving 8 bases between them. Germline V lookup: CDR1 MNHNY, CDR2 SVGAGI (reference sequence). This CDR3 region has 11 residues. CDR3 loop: CASSGASEQYF. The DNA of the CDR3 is TGTGCCAGCAGTGGAGCTTCCGAGCAGTACTTC.

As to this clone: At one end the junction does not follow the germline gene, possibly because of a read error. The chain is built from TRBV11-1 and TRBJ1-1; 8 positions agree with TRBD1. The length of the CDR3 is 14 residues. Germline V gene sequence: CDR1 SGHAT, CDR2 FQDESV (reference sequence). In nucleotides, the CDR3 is TGTGCCAGCAGCCATCGACAGGGGTTGATTGAAACTTTCTTT. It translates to CASSHRQGLIETFF.

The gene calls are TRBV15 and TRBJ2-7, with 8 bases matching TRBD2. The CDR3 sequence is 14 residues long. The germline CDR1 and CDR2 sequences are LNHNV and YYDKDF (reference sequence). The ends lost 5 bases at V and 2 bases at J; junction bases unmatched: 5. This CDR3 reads CATSRRLATYEQYF. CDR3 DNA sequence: TGTGCCACCAGCCGTAGACTAGCGACCTACGAGCAGTACTTC.

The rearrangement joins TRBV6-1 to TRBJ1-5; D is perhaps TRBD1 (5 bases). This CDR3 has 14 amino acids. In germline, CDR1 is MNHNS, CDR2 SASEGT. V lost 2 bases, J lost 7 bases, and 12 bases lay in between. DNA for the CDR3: TGTGCCAGCAGTGAACTCGGGGGGAGGCAGCCCCAGCATTTT. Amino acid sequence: CASSELGGRQPQHF.

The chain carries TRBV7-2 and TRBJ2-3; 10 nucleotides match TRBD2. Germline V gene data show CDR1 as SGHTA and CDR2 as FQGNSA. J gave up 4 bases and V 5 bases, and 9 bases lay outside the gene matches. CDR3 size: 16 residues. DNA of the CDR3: TGTGCCAGCAGCCGCCGGGGGAGCGGGGGGGCAGATACGCAGTATTTT. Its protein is CASSRRGSGGADTQYF. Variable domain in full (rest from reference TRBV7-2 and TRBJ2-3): GAGVSQSPSNKVTEKGKDVELRCDPISGHTALYWYRQSLGQGLEFLIYFQGNSAPDKSGLPSDRFSAERTGGSVSTLTIQRTQQEDSAVYLCASSRRGSGGADTQYFGPGTRLTVL.

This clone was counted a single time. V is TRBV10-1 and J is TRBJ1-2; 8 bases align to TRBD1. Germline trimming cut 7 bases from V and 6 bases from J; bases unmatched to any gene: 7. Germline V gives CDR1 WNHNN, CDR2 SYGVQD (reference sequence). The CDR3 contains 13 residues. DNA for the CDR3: TGCGCCAGCACCCAGGACAGGGAAAATGGCTACACCTTC. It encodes CASTQDRENGYTF.

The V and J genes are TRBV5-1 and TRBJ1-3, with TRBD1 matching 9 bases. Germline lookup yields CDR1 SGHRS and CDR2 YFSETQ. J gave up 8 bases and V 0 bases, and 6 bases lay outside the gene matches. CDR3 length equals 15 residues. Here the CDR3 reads CASSLEDRGKDTIYF. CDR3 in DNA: TGCGCCAGCAGCTTGGAGGACAGGGGTAAAGACACCATATATTTT.

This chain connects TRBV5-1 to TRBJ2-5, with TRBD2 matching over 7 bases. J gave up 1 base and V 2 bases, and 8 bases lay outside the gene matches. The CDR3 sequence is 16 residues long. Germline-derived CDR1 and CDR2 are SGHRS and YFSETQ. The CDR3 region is CASSFLAGVLQETQYF. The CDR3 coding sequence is TGCGCCAGCAGCTTCTTGGCGGGAGTTCTCCAAGAGACCCAGTACTTC.

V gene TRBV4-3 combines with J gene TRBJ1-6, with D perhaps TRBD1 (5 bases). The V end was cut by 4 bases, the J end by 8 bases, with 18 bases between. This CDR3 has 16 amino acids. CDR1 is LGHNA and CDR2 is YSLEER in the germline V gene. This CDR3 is CASSRNGGNAHSPLHF. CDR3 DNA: TGCGCCAGCAGCCGTAATGGGGGGAACGCACATTCACCCCTCCACTTT.

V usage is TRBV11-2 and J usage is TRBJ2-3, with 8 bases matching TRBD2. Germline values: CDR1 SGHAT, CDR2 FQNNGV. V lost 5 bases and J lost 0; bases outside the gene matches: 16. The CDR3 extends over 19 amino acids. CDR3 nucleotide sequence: TGTGCCAGCAGCCTAGGGAGGGTAGCGGGGCCAACTAGCACAGATACGCAGTATTTT. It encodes CASSLGRVAGPTSTDTQYF.

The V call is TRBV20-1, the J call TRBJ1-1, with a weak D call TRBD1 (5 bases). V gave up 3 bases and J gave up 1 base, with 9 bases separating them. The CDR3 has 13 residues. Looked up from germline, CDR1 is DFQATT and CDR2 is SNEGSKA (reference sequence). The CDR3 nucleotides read TGCAGTGCTAGTAGGGGATCGAACACTGAAGCTTTCTTT. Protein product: CSASRGSNTEAFF.